The 26 T cell receptor beta chains below were found in one sample sequenced in a study of identical twins. TCRdb fed the 5' RACE reads into MiXCR, producing one record per CDR3 protein. The data show 230,000 or so distinct CDR3 sequences, with about 9% seen just once and less than 4% held by the top ten. These data were also reused for a study on yellow fever vaccine responses in identical twins.

Material: CD8+ T cells sorted from blood. The source is a woman between 18 and 30 years old in good health.

Ten or more counts support this clonotype. The chain links TRBV10-3 to TRBJ1-6; a weak D match, TRBD1 (5 bases). The germline CDR1 and CDR2 sequences are ENHRY and SYGVKD. This CDR3 is 12 amino acids long. The DNA of the CDR3 is TGTGGATTCGATTCAGGGAATTCACCCCTCCACTTT. Translated, it gives CGFDSGNSPLHF.

This clonotype appeared a few times. V usage is TRBV7-2 and J usage is TRBJ2-7; the match to TRBD2 covers 11 bases. V was pared by 1 base and J by 5 bases, with 7 bases of the junction left unmatched. In germline, CDR1 is SGHTA, CDR2 FQGNSA. The length of the CDR3 is 16 residues. The CDR3, as DNA: TGTGCCAGCAGCTTAGATAGCGGGAGGGCCCTCGACGAGCAGTACTTC. Translated: CASSLDSGRALDEQYF. The whole variable domain, filled in from reference TRBV7-2 and TRBJ2-7, reads GAGVSQSPSNKVTEKGKDVELRCDPISGHTALYWYRQSLGQGLEFLIYFQGNSAPDKSGLPSDRFSAERTGGSVSTLTIQRTQQEDSAVYLCASSLDSGRALDEQYFGPGTRLTVT.

The chain carries TRBV4-3 and TRBJ2-7; the D gene could be TRBD1 or TRBD2 (5 bases each). The V and J ends lost 0 bases and 2 bases respectively, with 14 bases between them. This CDR3 is built from 16 residues. Germline CDR1 and CDR2: LGHNA and YSLEER. CDR3 loop: CASSQDKRDRTYEQYF. As DNA, the CDR3 is TGCGCCAGCAGCCAAGATAAACGGGACCGCACCTACGAGCAGTACTTC.

This clonotype was seen only a few times. The J gene is TRBJ1-4, the V gene TRBV7-9, with D tentatively TRBD1 (6 bases). The CDR3 consists of 15 residues. Trimming took 0 bases from V and 6 from J, leaving 11 bases between them. Germline CDR1 SEHNR, CDR2 FQNEAQ (reference sequence). The CDR3 region has the DNA TGTGCCAGCAGCTTAGCACAGGGTAGCGATGAAAAACTGTTTTTT. Its translation: CASSLAQGSDEKLFF.

This clonotype was seen more than once but under ten times. CDR3: CASGGLNEQFF. In nucleotides, the CDR3 is TGTGCCAGCGGGGGGTTGAATGAGCAGTTCTTC. The chain employs TRBV9 and TRBJ2-1; TRBD2 is a possible D gene (6 bases). V was trimmed by 7 bases and J by 7 bases, leaving 9 bases between them. This CDR3 contains 11 residues. The V gene's germline CDR1 is SGDLS and CDR2 YYNGEE.

This clonotype has only a few counts. The chain links TRBV29-1 to TRBJ1-6; the match to TRBD1 covers 9 bases. The V gene's germline CDR1 is SQVTM and CDR2 ANQGSEA. The V segment lost 6 bases and the J segment 5 bases; nucleotides outside the gene matches: 5. The CDR3 has 14 amino acids. In nucleotides, the CDR3 is TGCAGCGTGAGGACAGGGGAGGATAATTCACCCCTCCACTTT. Translating it yields CSVRTGEDNSPLHF.

The genes are TRBV10-3 and TRBJ1-4; D call uncertain. The germline gives CDR1 ENHRY, CDR2 SYGVKD. This CDR3 is 16 amino acids long. V was clipped by 3 bases and J by 0 bases, with 11 bases between them. The CDR3 is CAISDSNQATNEKLFF. The CDR3 DNA follows: TGTGCCATCAGTGACTCCAATCAGGCAACTAATGAAAAACTGTTTTTT.

This clonotype was picked up many times. V and J are TRBV11-2 and TRBJ2-7; perhaps D is TRBD1 or TRBD2 (5 bases each). V lost 6 bases, J lost 3 bases, and 18 bases lay in between. Germline V gene lookup returns CDR1 SGHAT and CDR2 FQNNGV. This CDR3 region has 15 residues. CDR3 DNA: TGTGCCAGCAGACTCGGGAAAGGGGCCGTCTACGAGCAGTACTTC. It is translated as CASRLGKGAVYEQYF.

This chain links TRBV27 with TRBJ2-2; the match to TRBD1 covers 11 bases. The germline CDR1 and CDR2 sequences are MNHEY and SMNVEV (reference sequence). The V segment lost 5 bases and the J segment 3 bases; nucleotides outside the gene matches: 2. The CDR3 length is 15 residues. As DNA, the CDR3 is TGTGCCAGCAGTCCGGACAGGGGGCACACCGGGGAGCTGTTTTTT. Protein sequence: CASSPDRGHTGELFF.

V and J are TRBV4-1 and TRBJ1-1, with a tentative D call TRBD1 (5 bases). The CDR3 runs to 15 residues. V dropped 3 bases and J dropped 4 bases, with 15 bases sitting between them. Germline CDR1 MGHRA, CDR2 YSYEKL. CDR3: CASSHESGGFTEAFF. The CDR3 bases are TGCGCCAGCAGCCATGAAAGCGGGGGGTTCACTGAAGCTTTCTTT.

This clonotype was detected only a few times. The chain couples TRBV14 to TRBJ2-3; maybe TRBD2 (5 bases). V was pared by 0 bases and J by 4 bases, with 23 bases between. The CDR3 is made up of 19 amino acids. Germline V gene lookup returns CDR1 SGHDN and CDR2 FVKESK. CDR3 amino acids: CASSQEETGIPEWADTQYF. CDR3 nucleotides: TGTGCCAGCAGCCAAGAAGAAACCGGGATCCCAGAGTGGGCAGATACGCAGTATTTT.

The chain is built from TRBV4-1 and TRBJ2-1; the D gene is possibly TRBD2 (6 bases). Between the trimmed V and J ends, which lost 4 bases and 6 bases, there was a span of 19 bases. This CDR3 is built from 16 residues. Germline CDR1 reads MGHRA; CDR2 reads YSYEKL. CDR3 in amino acids: CASSPVGDSVVNEQFF. The CDR3 nucleotides are TGCGCCAGCAGCCCTGTTGGGGACTCCGTAGTCAATGAGCAGTTCTTC.

This clonotype was seen at least ten times. The chain is built from TRBV4-3 and TRBJ2-2; 8 bases align to TRBD2. Germline V lookup: CDR1 LGHNA, CDR2 YSLEER. The CDR3 spans 16 residues. J was trimmed by 7 bases and V by 0 bases; bases with no gene match: 7. This CDR3 reads CASSQDLAGGNGELFF. CDR3 nucleotide sequence: TGCGCCAGCAGCCAAGATTTGGCGGGAGGCAACGGGGAGCTGTTTTTT.

A few counts support this clonotype. The chain employs TRBV7-3 and TRBJ2-7; 7 bases agree with TRBD2. This CDR3 is built from 14 residues. Germline V CDR1 and CDR2: SGHTA, FQGTGA. With 3 bases clipped from V and 6 bases from J, the junction kept 8 bases outside the gene matches. CDR3 sequence (DNA): TGTGCCAGCAGCTTTAGCGGGCCCTCGGGCGAGCAGTACTTC. Translation: CASSFSGPSGEQYF. Drawing the rest from reference TRBV7-3 and TRBJ2-7, the complete variable domain is GAGVSQTPSNKVTEKGKYVELRCDPISGHTALYWYRQSLGQGPEFLIYFQGTGAADDSGLPNDRFFAVRPEGSVSTLKIQRTERGDSAVYLCASSFSGPSGEQYFGPGTRLTVT.

This clonotype was recorded many times. This chain joins TRBV12-3 or TRBV12-4 and TRBJ2-3; tentative D call: TRBD2 (6 bases). Trimming pared 6 bases from V and 2 bases from J, leaving 12 bases between. This CDR3 region has 14 residues. CDR3: CASSARGTTDTQYF. CDR3 in DNA: TGTGCCAGCAGCGCGCGGGGAACCACAGATACGCAGTATTTT.

The chain is built from TRBV15 and TRBJ2-1; D is unclear. Trimming cost V 1 base and J 9 bases, with 7 bases left between them. The CDR3 has 12 amino acids. Germline lookup yields CDR1 LNHNV and CDR2 YYDKDF (reference sequence). This CDR3 is CATSRGAGEQFF. The CDR3 DNA sequence: TGTGCCACCAGCAGAGGGGCTGGTGAGCAGTTCTTC.

This clonotype was found many times. This sequence joins TRBV6-6 and TRBJ2-1, with a possible D match to TRBD2 (5 bases). V gave up 8 bases and J gave up 7 bases, with 12 bases separating them. CDR3 size: 12 residues. Germline assignment: CDR1 MNHNY and CDR2 SVGAGI (reference sequence). The CDR3 bases are TGTGCCAGCGGGAGACTACTAAATGAGCAGTTCTTC. As protein: CASGRLLNEQFF.

The chain uses TRBV4-2 and TRBJ2-2, with a possible D match to TRBD1 (5 bases). Trimming shortened V by 1 base and J by 1 base, and 7 bases separated the two germline ends. The germline gives CDR1 LGHNA, CDR2 YNFKEQ. This CDR3 is 15 amino acids long. The CDR3 bases are TGTGCCAGCAGCCAAGTAGGGGAGAACACCGGGGAGCTGTTTTTT. Translating it yields CASSQVGENTGELFF.

This clonotype has just a few counts. The V gene is TRBV6-6, the J gene TRBJ2-5, with 7 bases identical to TRBD1. There are 12 residues in the CDR3. The germline V gene has CDR1 MNHNY and CDR2 SVGAGI (reference sequence). With 7 bases clipped from V and 2 bases from J, the junction kept 1 base outside the gene matches. As DNA, the CDR3 is TGTGCCAGCATGGGACAGCAAGAGACCCAGTACTTC. Its protein product is CASMGQQETQYF.

The table lists this clonotype with a few counts. The chain combines TRBV19 with TRBJ1-6, with 7 bases matching TRBD1. Looked up from germline, CDR1 is LNHDA and CDR2 is SQIVND (reference sequence). The length of the CDR3 is 16 residues. The V and J ends lost 1 base and 5 bases, in that order; junction bases with no gene match: 5. CDR3 sequence: CASSIAGQRNNSPLHF. CDR3 DNA sequence: TGTGCCAGTAGTATAGCGGGACAGAGAAATAATTCACCCCTCCACTTT. Complete variable domain (other parts from reference TRBV19 and TRBJ1-6): DGGITQSPKYLFRKEGQNVTLSCEQNLNHDAMYWYRQDPGQGLRLIYYSQIVNDFQKGDIAEGYSVSREKKESFPLTVTSAQKNPTAFYLCASSIAGQRNNSPLHFGNGTRLTVT.

This clonotype showed up just a few times. V is TRBV28 and J is TRBJ1-1, with D possibly matching TRBD1 (6 bases). With 8 bases removed from V and 6 bases from J, the gap between germline ends came to 13 bases. Germline V gene lookup returns CDR1 MDHEN and CDR2 SYDVKM. CDR3 length equals 12 residues. The CDR3 sequence: CASARGGPEAFF. CDR3 in DNA: TGTGCCAGCGCCCGTGGGGGCCCTGAAGCTTTCTTT.

This clonotype was observed a few times. The chain recombines TRBV7-8 with TRBJ1-1; tentatively, D is TRBD1 (6 bases). Germline V lookup: CDR1 SGHVS, CDR2 FQNEAQ. CDR3 size: 16 residues. With 5 bases removed from V and 6 bases from J, the gap between germline ends came to 22 bases. CDR3 in amino acids: CASSESPDSLAAEAFF. The CDR3 bases are TGTGCCAGCAGCGAATCTCCGGACAGTTTGGCCGCTGAAGCTTTCTTT.

This sequence joins TRBV7-2 and TRBJ2-3, with 7 bases matching TRBD2. V trimming: 3 bases; J trimming: 6 bases; junction bases outside the gene matches: 12. This CDR3 region has 16 residues. Germline V gives CDR1 SGHTA, CDR2 FQGNSA. The CDR3 DNA is TGTGCCAGCAGCTTTACCCCTAGCGGTTTTTTGGATACGCAGTATTTT. The encoded protein is CASSFTPSGFLDTQYF.

The rearrangement uses TRBV6-5 and TRBJ2-5, with D tentatively TRBD2 (6 bases). Trimming shortened V by 5 bases and J by 5 bases, and 21 bases separated the two germline ends. From germline, CDR1 is MNHEY and CDR2 SVGAGI. This CDR3 contains 16 residues. CDR3 sequence: CASSNRDSPLYETQYF. CDR3 DNA sequence: TGTGCCAGCAGTAACCGGGACTCTCCACTTTATGAGACCCAGTACTTC.

This sequence joins TRBV6-5 and TRBJ2-2; D is perhaps TRBD2 (6 bases). V was pared by 1 base and J by 9 bases, with 18 bases between. CDR1 and CDR2 from the germline V gene are MNHEY and SVGAGI. This CDR3 is built from 16 residues. CDR3 loop: CASSYFYDSGRWELFF. The CDR3 DNA reads as TGTGCCAGCAGTTACTTCTACGACAGCGGGCGGTGGGAGCTGTTTTTT.

At least ten counts were recorded for this clonotype. The gene calls are TRBV10-2 and TRBJ2-7; D unclear. This CDR3 has 14 residues. Trimming pared 1 base from V and 3 bases from J, leaving 10 bases between. Per the germline V gene, CDR1 is WSHSY and CDR2 is SAAADI. CDR3 in DNA: TGCGCCAGCAGTGAGTTCCGGTACGACTACGAGCAGTACTTC. Translating gives CASSEFRYDYEQYF.